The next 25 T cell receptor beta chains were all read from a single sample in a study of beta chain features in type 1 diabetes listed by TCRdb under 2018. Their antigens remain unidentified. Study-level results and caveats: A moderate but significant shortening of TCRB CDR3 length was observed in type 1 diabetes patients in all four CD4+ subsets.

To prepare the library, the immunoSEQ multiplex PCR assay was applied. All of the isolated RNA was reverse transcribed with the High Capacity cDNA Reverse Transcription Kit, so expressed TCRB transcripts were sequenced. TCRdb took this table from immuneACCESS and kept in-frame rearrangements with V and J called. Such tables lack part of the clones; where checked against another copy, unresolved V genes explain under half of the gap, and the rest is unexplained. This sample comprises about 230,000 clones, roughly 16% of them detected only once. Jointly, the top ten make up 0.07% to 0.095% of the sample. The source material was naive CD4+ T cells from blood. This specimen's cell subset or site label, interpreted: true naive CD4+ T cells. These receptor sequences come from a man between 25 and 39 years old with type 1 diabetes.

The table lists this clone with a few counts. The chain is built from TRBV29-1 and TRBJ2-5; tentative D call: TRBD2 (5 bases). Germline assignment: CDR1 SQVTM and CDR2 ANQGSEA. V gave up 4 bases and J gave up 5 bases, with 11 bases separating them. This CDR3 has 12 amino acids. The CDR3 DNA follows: TGCAGCGTTGCCCTGACGGGGGAGACCCAGTACTTC. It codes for CSVALTGETQYF.

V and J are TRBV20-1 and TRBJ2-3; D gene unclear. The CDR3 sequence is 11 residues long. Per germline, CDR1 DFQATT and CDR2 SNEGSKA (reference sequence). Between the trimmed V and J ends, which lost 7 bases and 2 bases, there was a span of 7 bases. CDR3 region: CSVQATDTQYF. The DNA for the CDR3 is TGCAGTGTTCAGGCCACAGATACGCAGTATTTT.

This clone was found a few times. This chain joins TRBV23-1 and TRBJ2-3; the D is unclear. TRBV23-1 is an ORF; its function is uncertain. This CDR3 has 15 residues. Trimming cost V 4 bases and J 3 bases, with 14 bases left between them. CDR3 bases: TGCGCCAGCAGTCGACCGAAGAGAAGGACAGATACGCAGTATTTT. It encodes CASSRPKRRTDTQYF.

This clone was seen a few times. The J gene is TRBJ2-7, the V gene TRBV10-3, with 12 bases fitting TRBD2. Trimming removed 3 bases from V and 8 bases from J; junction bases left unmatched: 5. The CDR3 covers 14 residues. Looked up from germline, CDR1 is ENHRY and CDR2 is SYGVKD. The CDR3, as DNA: TGTGCCATCAGTGATAGACTAGCGGGAGAGCAGCAGTACTTC. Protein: CAISDRLAGEQQYF.

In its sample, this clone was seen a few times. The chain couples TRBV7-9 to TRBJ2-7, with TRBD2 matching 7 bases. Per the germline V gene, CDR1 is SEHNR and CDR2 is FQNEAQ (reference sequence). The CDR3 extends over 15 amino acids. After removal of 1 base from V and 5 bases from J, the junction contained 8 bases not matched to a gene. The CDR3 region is CASSLEAGARHEQYF. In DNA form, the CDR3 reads TGTGCCAGCAGCTTAGAGGCGGGAGCCCGCCACGAGCAGTACTTC.

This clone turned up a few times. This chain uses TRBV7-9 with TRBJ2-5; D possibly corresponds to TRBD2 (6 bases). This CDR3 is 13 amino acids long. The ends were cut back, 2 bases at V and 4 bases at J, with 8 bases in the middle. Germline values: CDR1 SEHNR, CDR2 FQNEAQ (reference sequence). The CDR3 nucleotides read TGTGCCAGCAGCTTACAAGCGGGAGAGACCCAGTACTTC. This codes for CASSLQAGETQYF.

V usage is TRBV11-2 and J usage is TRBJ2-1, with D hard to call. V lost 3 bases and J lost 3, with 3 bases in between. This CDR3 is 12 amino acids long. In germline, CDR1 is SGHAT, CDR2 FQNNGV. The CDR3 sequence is CASSLGYNEQFF. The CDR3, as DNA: TGTGCCAGCAGCTTGGGCTACAATGAGCAGTTCTTC.

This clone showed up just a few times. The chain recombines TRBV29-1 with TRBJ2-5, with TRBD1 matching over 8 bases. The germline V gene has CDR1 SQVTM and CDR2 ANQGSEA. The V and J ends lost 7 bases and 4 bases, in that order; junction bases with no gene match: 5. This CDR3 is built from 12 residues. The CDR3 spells CSAIDRGETQYF. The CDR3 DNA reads TGCAGCGCGATAGACAGGGGAGAGACCCAGTACTTC.

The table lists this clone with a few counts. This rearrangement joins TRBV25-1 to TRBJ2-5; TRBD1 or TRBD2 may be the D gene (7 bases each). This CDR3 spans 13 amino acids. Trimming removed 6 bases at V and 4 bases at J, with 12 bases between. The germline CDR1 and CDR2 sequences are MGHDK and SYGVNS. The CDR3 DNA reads TGTGCCAGCAGCAGGGGGGGGAGAGAGACCCAGTACTTC. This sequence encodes CASSRGGRETQYF.

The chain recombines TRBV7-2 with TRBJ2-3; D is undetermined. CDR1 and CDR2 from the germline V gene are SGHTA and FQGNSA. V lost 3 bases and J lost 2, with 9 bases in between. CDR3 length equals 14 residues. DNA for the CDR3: TGTGCCAGCAGCTTCCGAGAAACCACAGATACGCAGTATTTT. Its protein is CASSFRETTDTQYF.

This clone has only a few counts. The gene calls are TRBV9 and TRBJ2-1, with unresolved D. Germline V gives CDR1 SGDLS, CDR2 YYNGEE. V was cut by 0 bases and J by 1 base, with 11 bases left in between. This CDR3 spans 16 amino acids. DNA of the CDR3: TGTGCCAGCAGCGTAGATATGAGAATTTCCTACAATGAGCAGTTCTTC. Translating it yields CASSVDMRISYNEQFF. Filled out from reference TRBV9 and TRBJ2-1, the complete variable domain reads DSGVTQTPKHLITATGQRVTLRCSPRSGDLSVYWYQQSLDQGLQFLIQYYNGEERAKGNILERFSAQQFPDLHSELNLSSLELGDSALYFCASSVDMRISYNEQFFGPGTRLTVL.

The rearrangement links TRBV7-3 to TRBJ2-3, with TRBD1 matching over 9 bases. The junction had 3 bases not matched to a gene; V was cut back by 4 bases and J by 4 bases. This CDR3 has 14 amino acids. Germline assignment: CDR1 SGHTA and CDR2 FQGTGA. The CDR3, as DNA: TGTGCCAGCAGCTCGGGACAGGGCGCAGATACGCAGTATTTT. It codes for CASSSGQGADTQYF.

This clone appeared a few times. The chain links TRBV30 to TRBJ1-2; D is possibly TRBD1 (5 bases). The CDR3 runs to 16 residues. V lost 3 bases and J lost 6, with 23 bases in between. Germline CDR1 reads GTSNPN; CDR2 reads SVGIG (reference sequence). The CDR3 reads CAWRARPGPAVDGYTF. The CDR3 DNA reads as TGTGCCTGGAGGGCCCGTCCGGGACCCGCTGTGGATGGCTACACCTTC. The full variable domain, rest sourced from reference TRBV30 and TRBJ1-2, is SQTIHQWPATLVQPVGSPLSLECTVEGTSNPNLYWYRQAAGRGLQLLFYSVGIGQISSEVPQNLSASRPQDRQFILSSKKLLLSDSGFYLCAWRARPGPAVDGYTFGSGTRLTVV.

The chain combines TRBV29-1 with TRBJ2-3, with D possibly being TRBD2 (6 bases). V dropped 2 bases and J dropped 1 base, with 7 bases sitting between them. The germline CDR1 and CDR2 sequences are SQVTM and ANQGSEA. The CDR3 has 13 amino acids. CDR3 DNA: TGCAGCGTTGAATCTAGCGGCACAGATACGCAGTATTTT. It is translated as CSVESSGTDTQYF.

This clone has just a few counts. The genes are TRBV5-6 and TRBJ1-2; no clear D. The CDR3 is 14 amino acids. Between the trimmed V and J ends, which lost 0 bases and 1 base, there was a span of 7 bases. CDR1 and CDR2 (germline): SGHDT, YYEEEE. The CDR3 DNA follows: TGTGCCAGCAGCTTGGTCGGCGGTAACTATGGCTACACCTTC. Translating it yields CASSLVGGNYGYTF.

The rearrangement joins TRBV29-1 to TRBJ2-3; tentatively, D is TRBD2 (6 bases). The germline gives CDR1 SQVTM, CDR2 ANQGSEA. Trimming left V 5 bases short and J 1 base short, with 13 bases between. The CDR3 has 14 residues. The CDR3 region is CSVKRASGTDTQYF. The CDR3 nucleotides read TGCAGCGTTAAGAGGGCTAGCGGCACAGATACGCAGTATTTT.

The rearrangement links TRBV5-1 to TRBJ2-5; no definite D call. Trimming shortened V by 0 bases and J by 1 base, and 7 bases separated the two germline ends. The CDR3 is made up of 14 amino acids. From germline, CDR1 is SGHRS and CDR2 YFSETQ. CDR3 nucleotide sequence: TGCGCCAGCAGCTTGGGGGTAGTCCAAGAGACCCAGTACTTC. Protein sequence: CASSLGVVQETQYF. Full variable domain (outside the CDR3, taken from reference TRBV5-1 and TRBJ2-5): KAGVTQTPRYLIKTRGQQVTLSCSPISGHRSVSWYQQTPGQGLQFLFEYFSETQRNKGNFPGRFSGRQFSNSRSEMNVSTLELGDSALYLCASSLGVVQETQYFGPGTRLLVL.

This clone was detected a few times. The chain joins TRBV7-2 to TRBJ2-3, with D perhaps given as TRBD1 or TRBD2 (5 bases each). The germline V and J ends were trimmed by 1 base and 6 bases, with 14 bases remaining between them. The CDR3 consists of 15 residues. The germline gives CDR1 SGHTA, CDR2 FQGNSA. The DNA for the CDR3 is TGTGCCAGCAGCTTAGATCGGGTGGGGGAGGATACGCAGTATTTT. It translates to CASSLDRVGEDTQYF.

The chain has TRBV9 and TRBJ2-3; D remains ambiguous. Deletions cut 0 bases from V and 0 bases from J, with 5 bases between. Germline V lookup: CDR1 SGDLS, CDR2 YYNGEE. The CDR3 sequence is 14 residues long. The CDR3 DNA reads TGTGCCAGCAGCGTAGCGGCTAGCACAGATACGCAGTATTTT. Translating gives CASSVAASTDTQYF.

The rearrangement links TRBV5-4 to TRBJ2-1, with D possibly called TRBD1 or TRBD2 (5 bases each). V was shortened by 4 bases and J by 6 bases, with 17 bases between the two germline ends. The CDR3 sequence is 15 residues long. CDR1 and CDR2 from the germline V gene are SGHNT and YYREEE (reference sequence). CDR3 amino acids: CASSLPGTLANEQFF. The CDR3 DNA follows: TGTGCCAGCAGCCTTCCCGGGACCTTGGCCAATGAGCAGTTCTTC.

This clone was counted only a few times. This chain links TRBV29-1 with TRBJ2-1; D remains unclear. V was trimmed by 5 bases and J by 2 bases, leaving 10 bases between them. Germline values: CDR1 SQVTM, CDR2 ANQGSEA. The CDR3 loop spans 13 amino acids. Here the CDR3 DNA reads TGCAGCGTTAACTCGCCAACCTACAATGAGCAGTTCTTC. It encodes CSVNSPTYNEQFF.

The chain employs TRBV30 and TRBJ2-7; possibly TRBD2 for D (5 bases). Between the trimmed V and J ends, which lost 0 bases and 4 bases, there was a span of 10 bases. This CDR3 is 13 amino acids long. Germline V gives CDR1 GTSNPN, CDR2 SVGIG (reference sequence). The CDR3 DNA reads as TGTGCCTGGAGTGTCAATTGGGAGTACGAGCAGTACTTC. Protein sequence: CAWSVNWEYEQYF.

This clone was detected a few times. The CDR3 DNA reads as TGCGCCAGCAGCTCTAGCGGGCAAACGGATACGCAGTATTTT. It yields the protein CASSSSGQTDTQYF. This rearrangement joins TRBV5-1 to TRBJ2-3; 8 bases agree with TRBD2. Per germline, CDR1 SGHRS and CDR2 YFSETQ. The CDR3 loop spans 14 amino acids. V lost 3 bases to trimming and J lost 6 bases; unmatched junction nucleotides: 6.

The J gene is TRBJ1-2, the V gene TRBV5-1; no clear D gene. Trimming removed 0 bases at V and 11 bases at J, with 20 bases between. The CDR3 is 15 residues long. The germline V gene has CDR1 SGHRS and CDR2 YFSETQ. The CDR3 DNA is TGCGCCAGCAGCTTGGAATGGTCGGCGGCCGGGAAGTACACCTTC. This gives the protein CASSLEWSAAGKYTF.

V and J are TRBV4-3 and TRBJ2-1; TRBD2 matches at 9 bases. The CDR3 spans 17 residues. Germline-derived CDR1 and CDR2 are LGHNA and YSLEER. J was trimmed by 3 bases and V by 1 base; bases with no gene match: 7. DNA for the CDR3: TGCGCCAGCAGCCAAGGGCTAGCGGGAACGATCTACAATGAGCAGTTCTTC. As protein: CASSQGLAGTIYNEQFF.